The 2 T cell receptor beta chains presented below share a single source sample, sequenced in a study of blood T cell repertoires in COVID-19. Produced via immunoSEQ multiplex PCR; TCRdb's table is partial and in-frame only. The sample has 150,000 to 200,000 clones; roughly 80% are singletons. The sample consisted of peripheral blood. These receptors were taken from a man in his sixties with COVID-19, enrolled during active disease.

V and J are TRBV15 and TRBJ2-1; D gene unclear. Germline V gene sequence: CDR1 LNHNV, CDR2 YYDKDF (reference sequence). This CDR3 has 12 residues. Trimming stripped 0 bases from V and 14 bases from J, with 11 bases between. The CDR3 bases are TGTGCCACCAGCAGAGATTTTGAGTTGGAGTTCTTC. Protein: CATSRDFELEFF.

V usage is TRBV15 and J usage is TRBJ1-4; D gene ambiguous. Germline values: CDR1 LNHNV, CDR2 YYDKDF (reference sequence). V was clipped by 0 bases and J by 4 bases, with 12 bases between them. The CDR3 sequence is 16 residues long. CDR3: CATSREVTVINEKLFF. The CDR3 DNA follows: TGTGCCACCAGCAGAGAAGTTACAGTAATTAATGAAAAACTGTTTTTT.